The sequence of this TCR beta chain was determined in a study of blood T cell repertoires in COVID-19. Per the original data handling: Reference gene primer amplification gave nucleated cell count estimates. Assay: immunoSEQ multiplex PCR; the TCRdb copy retains only in-frame clones and omits some. V, J and clone size reflect that table, while D and trimming were determined from the DNA. In the table there are under 150,000 clones, about 80% of which are singletons. Germline V gene data show CDR1 as SGHKS and CDR2 as YYEKEE (reference sequence). V was trimmed by 4 bases and J by 1 base, leaving 14 bases between them. This CDR3 region has 15 residues.

The sample taken for sequencing was PBMCs or T cells enriched from blood (not recorded which). This clonotype originated in a man aged 50 or older in a cohort exposed to, infected with or recovered from COVID-19 (not recorded which). The chain combines TRBV5-5 with TRBJ1-1; maybe TRBD1 (5 bases). The CDR3 protein is CASSPRQIANTEAFF. CDR3 DNA: TGTGCCAGCAGCCCCCGACAGATTGCGAACACTGAAGCTTTCTTT.